This TCR beta chain was found in a study of shared clonotypes between healthy human individuals. In the study overall: Those who served as donors were a couple of women and three men between the ages of 18 and 49. The study used three CD4 naive, three CD4 memory, two CD8 naive and one CD8 memory plate per donor. Study results and caveats: Apart from blood, nothing was sampled; tissue repertoires likely differ. Naive subsets tended to show greater estimated richness than memory subsets.

Concerning this clone: Antigen: not known.

The repertoire was sequenced with immunoSEQ multiplex PCR; TCRdb's copy has only in-frame clones and lacks some. The sample carries under 550,000 clones, 90% to 97% recorded once. V lost 3 bases, J lost 6 bases, and 8 bases stayed unmatched. The V gene's germline CDR1 is KGHSH and CDR2 LQKENI. The CDR3 is 15 amino acids. The receptor was derived from a woman aged 25 to 39 in good health. The source material was naive CD4+ T cells sorted from blood. Subset of the sample: CD45RA+ positively selected. This rearrangement joins TRBV18 to TRBJ2-3, with 8 bases matching TRBD2. CDR3: CASSPGAGGPDTQYF. CDR3 nucleotides: TGTGCCAGCTCACCCGGGGCGGGAGGACCGGATACGCAGTATTTT.